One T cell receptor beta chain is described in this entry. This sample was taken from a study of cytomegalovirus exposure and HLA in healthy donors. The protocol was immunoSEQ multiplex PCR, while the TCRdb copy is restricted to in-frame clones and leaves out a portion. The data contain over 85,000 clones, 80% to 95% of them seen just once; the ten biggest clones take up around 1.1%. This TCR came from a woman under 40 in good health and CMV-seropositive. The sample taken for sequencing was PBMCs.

CDR3 region: CASSPARLAGGSHEQYF. In DNA form, the CDR3 reads TGTGCCAGCAGCCCCGCTAGGCTAGCGGGAGGTTCCCACGAGCAGTACTTC. The J gene is TRBJ2-7, the V gene TRBV5-5, with 11 bases identical to TRBD2. Germline V gene sequence: CDR1 SGHKS, CDR2 YYEKEE (reference sequence). The J segment lost 5 bases and the V segment lost 4 bases, leaving 14 bases of the junction unmatched. There are 17 residues in the CDR3. Full variable domain (remainder filled in from reference TRBV5-5 and TRBJ2-7): DAGVTQSPTHLIKTRGQQVTLRCSPISGHKSVSWYQQVLGQGPQFIFQYYEKEERGRGNFPDRFSARQFPNYSSELNVNALLLGDSALYLCASSPARLAGGSHEQYFGPGTRLTVT.